These T cell receptor beta chains were read from a single sample in a study of cytomegalovirus exposure and HLA in healthy donors. Repertoires were generated with immunoSEQ multiplex PCR, while TCRdb's copy carries only in-frame clones and drops some. Counted here are around 120,000 clones, around two thirds occurring once; the ten biggest clones make up less than 4.5%. What was sequenced was PBMCs. The receptor set was obtained from a young man in good health and CMV-seropositive. Both conserved end residues are part of each CDR3. The D gene is left open where the match is weak. Clone size is shown for a subset of rows, as once, few, many or a class of expanded clone.

D gene: .
V gene: TRBV19
CDR3 length: 12
J gene: TRBJ1-6
clone size: .
CDR3 DNA: TGTGCCAGTCGAACGGGGGGGTCACCCCTCCACTTT
CDR3 protein: CASRTGGSPLHF

D gene: TRBD1
V gene: TRBV11-3
CDR3 length: 15
J gene: TRBJ2-7
clone size: once
CDR3 DNA: TGTGCCAGCAGCGCCCGGACAGGGGGCTCCTACGAGCAGTACTTC
CDR3 protein: CASSARTGGSYEQYF

D gene: .
V gene: TRBV11-3
CDR3 length: 13
J gene: TRBJ2-7
clone size: once
CDR3 DNA: TGTGCCAGCAGCTTCTTCGACAGCCTCGCACCGACCTTC
CDR3 protein: CASSFFDSLAPTF

D gene: .
V gene: TRBV9
CDR3 length: 13
J gene: TRBJ2-7
clone size: few
CDR3 DNA: TGTGCCAGCAGCGGAGGTCAGGGTTACGAGCAGTACTTC
CDR3 protein: CASSGGQGYEQYF

D gene: TRBD1
V gene: TRBV19
CDR3 length: 17
J gene: TRBJ1-1
clone size: .
CDR3 DNA: TGTGCCACTAAGGGGACAGGGGTCCTATTAGTGGACACTGAAGCTTTCTTT
CDR3 protein: CATKGTGVLLVDTEAFF

D gene: .
V gene: TRBV7-2
CDR3 length: 14
J gene: TRBJ2-5
clone size: .
CDR3 DNA: TGTGCCAGCAGCGCCTTAGGGGCGGGGGAGACCCAGTACTTC
CDR3 protein: CASSALGAGETQYF

D gene: .
V gene: TRBV27
CDR3 length: 9
J gene: TRBJ2-7
clone size: .
CDR3 DNA: TGTGCCAGCAGCTACCGGCAGTACTTC
CDR3 protein: CASSYRQYF

D gene: TRBD2
V gene: TRBV6-1
CDR3 length: 18
J gene: TRBJ2-7
clone size: few
CDR3 DNA: TGTGCCAGCAGGGAAGGGACTAGCGGGGGAAGAAGGGCACTCGAGCAGTACTTC
CDR3 protein: CASREGTSGGRRALEQYF

D gene: TRBD1
V gene: TRBV9
CDR3 length: 16
J gene: TRBJ2-1
clone size: .
CDR3 DNA: TGTGCCAGCAGCGCCCGGGCTACAGGGGTAGGCGATGAGCAGTTCTTC
CDR3 protein: CASSARATGVGDEQFF

D gene: .
V gene: TRBV11-3
CDR3 length: 16
J gene: TRBJ2-3
clone size: .
CDR3 DNA: TGTGCCAGCAGCCAACGCGGGGACGGGGGCACAGATACGCAGTATTTT
CDR3 protein: CASSQRGDGGTDTQYF

D gene: .
V gene: TRBV10-3
CDR3 length: 13
J gene: TRBJ1-2
clone size: few
CDR3 DNA: TGTGCCATCACCCAGGACAGTTACTATGGCTACACCTTC
CDR3 protein: CAITQDSYYGYTF

D gene: TRBD1
V gene: TRBV28
CDR3 length: 14
J gene: TRBJ2-7
clone size: .
CDR3 DNA: TGTGCCAGCTTCCCGGGACAGGGAGCCTACGAGCAGTACTTC
CDR3 protein: CASFPGQGAYEQYF

D gene: .
V gene: TRBV6-5
CDR3 length: 13
J gene: TRBJ2-7
clone size: few
CDR3 DNA: TGTGCCAGCACCCGACAGGCTCCCTACGAGCAGTACTTC
CDR3 protein: CASTRQAPYEQYF

D gene: TRBD1
V gene: TRBV10-1
CDR3 length: 14
J gene: TRBJ2-7
clone size: .
CDR3 DNA: TGCGCCAGCAGTGCGGGGACGACAGGGAACGAGCAGTACTTC
CDR3 protein: CASSAGTTGNEQYF

D gene: .
V gene: TRBV7-9
CDR3 length: 13
J gene: TRBJ1-1
clone size: .
CDR3 DNA: TGTGCCAGCAGCTTCCTAACGAACACTGAAGCTTTCTTT
CDR3 protein: CASSFLTNTEAFF

D gene: .
V gene: TRBV29-1
CDR3 length: 10
J gene: TRBJ1-1
clone size: few
CDR3 DNA: TGCAGCGTTGTCCGTTCGGGGGCTTTCTTT
CDR3 protein: CSVVRSGAFF

D gene: TRBD1
V gene: TRBV5-4
CDR3 length: 14
J gene: TRBJ1-5
clone size: .
CDR3 DNA: TGTGCCAGCAGCCAGGGACAGGGTAATCAGCCCCAGCATTTT
CDR3 protein: CASSQGQGNQPQHF

D gene: .
V gene: TRBV19
CDR3 length: 12
J gene: TRBJ2-5
clone size: .
CDR3 DNA: TGTGCCAGTAGTTCTACCTCGGGTACCCAGTACTTC
CDR3 protein: CASSSTSGTQYF

D gene: TRBD2
V gene: TRBV7-6
CDR3 length: 18
J gene: TRBJ2-3
clone size: few
CDR3 DNA: TGTGCCAGCAGCTTAGGGAGCGGGGGGGCCAAAGTCACGGATACGCAGTATTTT
CDR3 protein: CASSLGSGGAKVTDTQYF

D gene: TRBD1
V gene: TRBV5-4
CDR3 length: 16
J gene: TRBJ1-2
clone size: .
CDR3 DNA: TGTGCCAGCAGCTCCTCGACAGGGGGCCGGGCCTATGTCTACACCTTC
CDR3 protein: CASSSSTGGRAYVYTF

D gene: TRBD1
V gene: TRBV5-6
CDR3 length: 14
J gene: TRBJ1-6
clone size: .
CDR3 DNA: TGTGCCAGCAGCAAGGACAGGGGTAATTCACCCCTCCACTTT
CDR3 protein: CASSKDRGNSPLHF

D gene: .
V gene: TRBV29-1
CDR3 length: 16
J gene: TRBJ1-1
clone size: few
CDR3 DNA: TGCAGCGTTGAAGATAAGGGGCGAGAGTCGGTTACTGAAGCTTTCTTT
CDR3 protein: CSVEDKGRESVTEAFF

D gene: TRBD2
V gene: TRBV13
CDR3 length: 19
J gene: TRBJ2-1
clone size: .
CDR3 DNA: TGTGCCAGCAGCTTAGAGCCTAGCGGGGGGGCCTCGCTCTACAATGAGCAGTTCTTC
CDR3 protein: CASSLEPSGGASLYNEQFF

D gene: .
V gene: TRBV11-2
CDR3 length: 15
J gene: TRBJ1-2
clone size: few
CDR3 DNA: TGTGCCAGCAGCTTAGATCGAGGCAGCCTCTATGGCTACACCTTC
CDR3 protein: CASSLDRGSLYGYTF

D gene: TRBD1
V gene: TRBV6-6
CDR3 length: 15
J gene: TRBJ2-3
clone size: few
CDR3 DNA: TGTGCCAGCAGTTCCGGACAGGGGGCGCGAGATACGCAGTATTTT
CDR3 protein: CASSSGQGARDTQYF

D gene: .
V gene: TRBV29-1
CDR3 length: 12
J gene: TRBJ2-7
clone size: .
CDR3 DNA: TGCAGCGCCGGGACACCACCCTACGAGCAGTACTTC
CDR3 protein: CSAGTPPYEQYF

D gene: TRBD1
V gene: TRBV2
CDR3 length: 13
J gene: TRBJ1-5
clone size: .
CDR3 DNA: TGTGCCAGCAAACAGGGGGCGGAACAGCCCCAGCATTTT
CDR3 protein: CASKQGAEQPQHF

D gene: TRBD1
V gene: TRBV5-1
CDR3 length: 14
J gene: TRBJ1-4
clone size: .
CDR3 DNA: TGCGCCAGCAGCCCGACAGGGGTGGAGGAAAAACTGTTTTTT
CDR3 protein: CASSPTGVEEKLFF

D gene: TRBD1
V gene: TRBV5-1
CDR3 length: 15
J gene: TRBJ1-4
clone size: once
CDR3 DNA: TGCGCCAGCAGCTTGGGGGACAGTTCAAATGAAAAACTGTTTTTT
CDR3 protein: CASSLGDSSNEKLFF

D gene: .
V gene: TRBV5-1
CDR3 length: 15
J gene: TRBJ2-5
clone size: few
CDR3 DNA: TGCGCCAGCAGCTTGGCCGGGACTTACCAAGAGACCCAGTACTTC
CDR3 protein: CASSLAGTYQETQYF

D gene: .
V gene: TRBV2
CDR3 length: 12
J gene: TRBJ2-7
clone size: .
CDR3 DNA: TGTGCCAGCGAGACAGATGCCTACGAGCAGTACTTC
CDR3 protein: CASETDAYEQYF

D gene: TRBD2
V gene: TRBV5-1
CDR3 length: 14
J gene: TRBJ2-5
clone size: .
CDR3 DNA: TGCGCCAGCAGCTCGACTAGCGGGGGTGAGACCCAGTACTTC
CDR3 protein: CASSSTSGGETQYF

D gene: .
V gene: TRBV11-3
CDR3 length: 15
J gene: TRBJ2-5
clone size: few
CDR3 DNA: TGTGCCAGCAGCTCACCCCCCCCAGGGAAAGAGACCCAGTACTTC
CDR3 protein: CASSSPPPGKETQYF

D gene: TRBD1
V gene: TRBV7-8
CDR3 length: 16
J gene: TRBJ1-4
clone size: .
CDR3 DNA: TGTGCCAGCAGCTTAAGGAGGGACAGGGCTAATGAAAAACTGTTTTTT
CDR3 protein: CASSLRRDRANEKLFF

D gene: TRBD1
V gene: TRBV7-9
CDR3 length: 14
J gene: TRBJ2-7
clone size: once
CDR3 DNA: TGTGCCAGCAGCTTAGAGGGGACAGGAGCCGAGCAGTACTTC
CDR3 protein: CASSLEGTGAEQYF

D gene: TRBD1
V gene: TRBV5-1
CDR3 length: 15
J gene: TRBJ1-6
clone size: once
CDR3 DNA: TGCGCCAGCAGCTTGGCCGGACAGGGTAATTCACCCCTCCACTTT
CDR3 protein: CASSLAGQGNSPLHF

D gene: .
V gene: TRBV6-1
CDR3 length: 13
J gene: TRBJ1-5
clone size: .
CDR3 DNA: TGTGCCAGCGATGAGGTCCGCGGTCAGCCCCAGCATTTT
CDR3 protein: CASDEVRGQPQHF

D gene: TRBD1
V gene: TRBV2
CDR3 length: 15
J gene: TRBJ1-2
clone size: .
CDR3 DNA: TGTGCCAGCAGTGATCTTAGGACAGGGGGCTTCGGCTACACCTTC
CDR3 protein: CASSDLRTGGFGYTF

D gene: .
V gene: TRBV5-1
CDR3 length: 16
J gene: TRBJ2-5
clone size: .
CDR3 DNA: TGCGCCAGCAGTTCACCCATAGGCGGGCTACAAGGGACCCAGTACTTC
CDR3 protein: CASSSPIGGLQGTQYF

D gene: TRBD2
V gene: TRBV10-3
CDR3 length: 16
J gene: TRBJ2-2
clone size: .
CDR3 DNA: TGTGCCATCAGTCGGAATAGCGGGGGGGTCCCCGGGGAGCTGTTTTTT
CDR3 protein: CAISRNSGGVPGELFF

D gene: TRBD1
V gene: TRBV9
CDR3 length: 15
J gene: TRBJ1-2
clone size: once
CDR3 DNA: TGTGCCAGCAGCGTAGCTGCGGGACAGGGGCTTGGCTACACCTTC
CDR3 protein: CASSVAAGQGLGYTF

D gene: TRBD1
V gene: TRBV6-6
CDR3 length: 13
J gene: TRBJ2-7
clone size: .
CDR3 DNA: TGTGCCAGCAGTCGGGACAGTTACTACGAGCAGTACTTC
CDR3 protein: CASSRDSYYEQYF

D gene: .
V gene: TRBV4-2
CDR3 length: 14
J gene: TRBJ1-4
clone size: .
CDR3 DNA: TGTGCCAGCAGCCCCAGGGCATTGGATGAAAAACTGTTTTTT
CDR3 protein: CASSPRALDEKLFF

D gene: TRBD1
V gene: TRBV5-1
CDR3 length: 13
J gene: TRBJ1-2
clone size: .
CDR3 DNA: TGCGCCAGCAGCTTCCGGGACAGGGATGGCTACACCTTC
CDR3 protein: CASSFRDRDGYTF

D gene: TRBD2
V gene: TRBV11-2
CDR3 length: 16
J gene: TRBJ2-2
clone size: .
CDR3 DNA: TGTGCCAGCAGCCCAGCTAGCGGGGGGAACACCGGGGAGCTGTTTTTT
CDR3 protein: CASSPASGGNTGELFF

D gene: .
V gene: TRBV2
CDR3 length: 15
J gene: TRBJ1-2
clone size: .
CDR3 DNA: TGTGCCAGCAGTGAAGAGGCAGGAGGCCCACATGGCTACACCTTC
CDR3 protein: CASSEEAGGPHGYTF

D gene: .
V gene: TRBV5-1
CDR3 length: 16
J gene: TRBJ2-7
clone size: .
CDR3 DNA: TGCGCCAGCAGCCACGACGGCGCCCGGAGCTCCTACGAGCAGTACTTC
CDR3 protein: CASSHDGARSSYEQYF

D gene: TRBD1
V gene: TRBV10-3
CDR3 length: 13
J gene: TRBJ1-1
clone size: once
CDR3 DNA: TGTGCCATCAGTCCGACAGGGGGAACTGAAGCTTTCTTT
CDR3 protein: CAISPTGGTEAFF

D gene: .
V gene: TRBV7-6
CDR3 length: 16
J gene: TRBJ1-1
clone size: few
CDR3 DNA: TGTGCCAGCAGCCCAAAGTGGGGGGGCCGAGGCACTGAAGCTTTCTTT
CDR3 protein: CASSPKWGGRGTEAFF

D gene: TRBD1
V gene: TRBV6-5
CDR3 length: 16
J gene: TRBJ1-3
clone size: once
CDR3 DNA: TGTGCCAGCAGTTACTCGATATGGACAGGGACAAACACCATATATTTT
CDR3 protein: CASSYSIWTGTNTIYF

D gene: TRBD1
V gene: TRBV29-1
CDR3 length: 13
J gene: TRBJ2-7
clone size: .
CDR3 DNA: TGCAGCGCCCGGACAGGGGAGACCTACGAGCAGTACTTC
CDR3 protein: CSARTGETYEQYF

D gene: .
V gene: TRBV10-3
CDR3 length: 12
J gene: TRBJ1-2
clone size: .
CDR3 DNA: TGTGCCATCAGTGACAGTAACTATGGCTACACCTTC
CDR3 protein: CAISDSNYGYTF

D gene: .
V gene: TRBV29-1
CDR3 length: 11
J gene: TRBJ1-1
clone size: few
CDR3 DNA: TGCAGCGGCCGGGAGAACACTGAAGCTTTCTTT
CDR3 protein: CSGRENTEAFF